Listed here are 28 T cell receptor beta chains from one sample, sequenced in a study of cytomegalovirus exposure and HLA in healthy donors. 60 Vbeta and 13 Jbeta primers were used in PCR. Only in-frame clones appear in the TCRdb table, and some are missing; sequencing was by immunoSEQ multiplex PCR. The sample records about 120,000 clones, roughly 80% being singletons. Material: PBMCs. The source is a woman in her thirties or forties in good health and CMV-seropositive.

Points on this clone: Other nucleotide sequences from this sample produce the same CDR3. The chain employs TRBV1 and TRBJ1-6; the table names TRBD1, a call not compared with the DNA. TRBV1 is marked as a pseudogene. The CDR3 has 16 residues. CDR3 nucleotides: TGCACCAGCAGCCCCTATCCCGGGACAGTTAATTCCCCCCTCCACTTT. Amino acid sequence: CTSSPYPGTVNSPLHF.

This clone appeared a single time. V is TRBV7-9 and J is TRBJ2-3, with TRBD2 as a possible D gene (5 bases). Deletions cut 3 bases from V and 2 bases from J, with 9 bases between. CDR3 size: 14 residues. In germline, CDR1 is SEHNR, CDR2 FQNEAQ (reference sequence). The CDR3 sequence is CASSFRRDTDTQYF. The DNA of the CDR3 is TGTGCCAGCAGCTTCCGCCGGGACACAGATACGCAGTATTTT.

The chain is built from TRBV10-3 and TRBJ1-1; D may be TRBD1 (5 bases). Germline loops: CDR1 ENHRY, CDR2 SYGVKD. Between the trimmed V and J ends, which lost 5 bases and 5 bases, there was a span of 24 bases. The CDR3 spans 17 residues. The DNA for the CDR3 is TGTGCCATCAGTTCTAAGTTCGGTCGGGGGGGTCAAACTGAAGCTTTCTTT. Translating it yields CAISSKFGRGGQTEAFF.

This clone showed up just once. In DNA form, the CDR3 reads TGTGCCAGCAGCGGAGGGTCTGGAAACACCATATATTTT. This gives the protein CASSGGSGNTIYF. V is TRBV9 and J is TRBJ1-3; D gene unclear. Germline V gene data show CDR1 as SGDLS and CDR2 as YYNGEE. This CDR3 comprises 13 residues. The V end was cut by 3 bases, the J end by 1 base, with 5 bases between. The full variable domain, in which reference TRBV9 and TRBJ1-3 provide the parts outside the CDR3, is DSGVTQTPKHLITATGQRVTLRCSPRSGDLSVYWYQQSLDQGLQFLIQYYNGEERAKGNILERFSAQQFPDLHSELNLSSLELGDSALYFCASSGGSGNTIYFGEGSWLTVV.

V usage is TRBV11-2 and J usage is TRBJ1-2; TRBD1 might be the D (6 bases). CDR1 SGHAT and CDR2 FQNNGV come from the germline V gene. The V end lost 4 bases, the J end lost 4 bases, and 16 bases lay between the germline ends. The CDR3 is 15 amino acids. Here the CDR3 reads CASSSIRQVRYGYTF. In nucleotides, the CDR3 is TGTGCCAGCAGCTCAATCAGACAGGTCCGCTATGGCTACACCTTC.

The rearrangement links TRBV2 to TRBJ1-4; D is uncertain. The CDR3 is made up of 12 amino acids. From germline, CDR1 is SNHLY and CDR2 FYNNEI. V gave up 5 bases and J gave up 7 bases, with 8 bases separating them. CDR3 amino acids: CASSTRGEKLFF. CDR3 bases: TGTGCCAGCAGTACCCGGGGTGAAAAACTGTTTTTT. Looking up the rest from reference TRBV2 and TRBJ1-4 gives the full variable domain: EPEVTQTPSHQVTQMGQEVILRCVPISNHLYFYWYRQILGQKVEFLVSFYNNEISEKSEIFDDQFSVERPDGSNFTLKIRSTKLEDSAMYFCASSTRGEKLFFGSGTQLSVL.

The chain joins TRBV7-9 to TRBJ2-3, with 10 bases aligning to TRBD2. Losses at the gene ends were 1 base for V and 4 bases for J; bases not matched to a gene: 2. The CDR3 length is 15 residues. CDR1 and CDR2 (germline): SEHNR, FQNEAQ (reference sequence). CDR3 protein: CASSLVGLASDTQYF. The CDR3 DNA follows: TGTGCCAGCAGCTTAGTGGGACTAGCGTCAGATACGCAGTATTTT. Looking up the rest from reference TRBV7-9 and TRBJ2-3 gives the full variable domain: DTGVSQNPRHKITKRGQNVTFRCDPISEHNRLYWYRQTLGQGPEFLTYFQNEAQLEKSRLLSDRFSAERPKGSFSTLEIQRTEQGDSAMYLCASSLVGLASDTQYFGPGTRLTVL.

J is TRBJ1-4 and V is TRBV6-1, with D maybe TRBD1 (5 bases). Germline loops: CDR1 MNHNS, CDR2 SASEGT. Deletions cut 6 bases from V and 0 bases from J, with 11 bases between. The CDR3 consists of 15 residues. The CDR3 reads CASSPTDSTNEKLFF. In nucleotides, the CDR3 is TGTGCCAGCAGCCCGACAGACTCAACTAATGAAAAACTGTTTTTT.

The V gene is TRBV4-2, the J gene TRBJ2-1; TRBD2 aligns across 12 bases. The germline CDR1 and CDR2 sequences are LGHNA and YNFKEQ. J gave up 7 bases and V 3 bases, and 10 bases lay outside the gene matches. The CDR3 contains 17 residues. The CDR3 DNA sequence: TGTGCCAGCAGCCATCCCGAGACTAGCGGGGGCGGGAATGAGCAGTTCTTC. Protein product: CASSHPETSGGGNEQFF.

The genes are TRBV5-1 and TRBJ2-1; the D gene is possibly TRBD2 (5 bases). The germline V and J ends were trimmed by 4 bases and 12 bases, with 14 bases remaining between them. The CDR3 is 12 residues long. Germline CDR1 is SGHRS and CDR2 is YFSETQ. Here the CDR3 reads CASSQLTSWQFF. For the CDR3, the DNA is TGCGCCAGCAGCCAGCTCACTAGTTGGCAGTTCTTC.

This rearrangement joins TRBV7-9 to TRBJ2-1; 8 bases fit TRBD2. The germline V gene encodes CDR1 SEHNR and CDR2 FQNEAQ (reference sequence). This CDR3 has 18 residues. The trim removed 1 base at V and 1 base at J, leaving 9 bases unmatched. The CDR3 DNA follows: TGTGCCAGCAGCTTAGTCCCCAGGAAGCGGGGGTCCTACAATGAGCAGTTCTTC. Residues: CASSLVPRKRGSYNEQFF.

The chain uses TRBV4-3 and TRBJ2-7; TRBD2 might be the D (6 bases). From germline, CDR1 is LGHNA and CDR2 YSLEER. Trimming stripped 1 base from V and 0 bases from J, with 10 bases between. The CDR3 totals 15 residues. CDR3 amino acids: CASSQGAGVSYEQYF. The CDR3 bases are TGCGCCAGCAGCCAAGGAGCGGGTGTCTCCTACGAGCAGTACTTC.

The V and J genes are TRBV4-1 and TRBJ1-3, with D uncertain. The CDR3 is 15 amino acids. The V gene lost 0 bases and the J gene lost 2 bases, with 8 bases spanning the gap. CDR1 MGHRA and CDR2 YSYEKL come from the germline V gene. The CDR3: CASSQDPGTGNTIYF. The CDR3 coding sequence is TGCGCCAGCAGCCAAGATCCGGGGACTGGAAACACCATATATTTT.

V usage is TRBV5-4 and J usage is TRBJ1-1, with a weak D call TRBD1 (5 bases). The CDR3 has 14 residues. Trimming left V 7 bases short and J 3 bases short, with 16 bases between. The germline V gene encodes CDR1 SGHNT and CDR2 YYREEE (reference sequence). The CDR3 spells CASLRAVGDTEAFF. The CDR3 DNA reads TGTGCCAGCCTCAGGGCGGTTGGTGACACTGAAGCTTTCTTT.

The chain combines TRBV6-5 with TRBJ2-1, with a possible D match to TRBD1 (8 bases). V was shortened by 7 bases and J by 8 bases, with 18 bases between the two germline ends. Germline assignment: CDR1 MNHEY and CDR2 SVGAGI. This CDR3 contains 14 residues. The CDR3, as DNA: TGTGCCAGCACCACAGGGGGGGCGTCGGATGAGCAGTTCTTC. Residues: CASTTGGASDEQFF.

The chain has TRBV19 and TRBJ2-2, with D possibly matching TRBD2 (7 bases). The CDR3 contains 16 residues. V was pared by 7 bases and J by 9 bases, with 24 bases between. Germline V CDR1 and CDR2: LNHDA, SQIVND (reference sequence). The CDR3 protein is CASTPNLGGASRELFF. For the CDR3, the DNA is TGTGCCAGTACTCCCAATTTGGGGGGGGCTAGTCGGGAGCTGTTTTTT. The variable domain in full, with the rest retrieved from reference TRBV19 and TRBJ2-2, is DGGITQSPKYLFRKEGQNVTLSCEQNLNHDAMYWYRQDPGQGLRLIYYSQIVNDFQKGDIAEGYSVSREKKESFPLTVTSAQKNPTAFYLCASTPNLGGASRELFFGEGSRLTVL.

This clone has just a few counts. The chain couples TRBV7-2 to TRBJ2-7; maybe TRBD1 (5 bases). With 5 bases removed from V and 2 bases from J, the gap between germline ends came to 10 bases. There are 13 residues in the CDR3. The V gene's germline CDR1 is SGHTA and CDR2 FQGNSA. The DNA for the CDR3 is TGTGCCAGCAGCCTTGAGACAGCCTACGAGCAGTACTTC. Protein product: CASSLETAYEQYF.

This clone has only a few counts. V is TRBV18 and J is TRBJ2-1, with 13 bases aligning to TRBD2. The trim removed 7 bases at V and 8 bases at J, leaving 11 bases unmatched. Germline assignment: CDR1 KGHSH and CDR2 LQKENI. The CDR3 has 16 residues. This chain's CDR3 is CASLRLAGGRGDEQFF. CDR3 in DNA: TGTGCCAGCTTACGACTAGCGGGGGGTCGAGGGGATGAGCAGTTCTTC.

This clone was counted only a few times. The CDR3 DNA follows: TGTGCCAGCAGCCCGCAGCCGGGACAGGGCTCAGATACGCAGTATTTT. Its protein product is CASSPQPGQGSDTQYF. This chain links TRBV9 with TRBJ2-3, with 9 positions matching TRBD1. This CDR3 has 16 amino acids. From germline, CDR1 is SGDLS and CDR2 YYNGEE. Trimming took 4 bases from V and 4 from J; bases not matched to a gene: 10.

The rearrangement links TRBV5-6 to TRBJ1-6; 10 bases map to TRBD1. Germline V CDR1 and CDR2: SGHDT, YYEEEE. Losses at the gene ends were 4 bases for V and 7 bases for J; bases not matched to a gene: 5. The CDR3 has 15 residues. The chain's CDR3 is CASSPVGQGNSPLHF. CDR3 in DNA: TGTGCCAGCAGCCCCGTGGGACAGGGGAATTCACCCCTCCACTTT.

The J gene is TRBJ1-2, the V gene TRBV25-1; D ambiguous. The CDR3 extends over 14 amino acids. The germline V and J ends were trimmed by 5 bases and 1 base, with 11 bases remaining between them. Germline V lookup: CDR1 MGHDK, CDR2 SYGVNS. The CDR3 loop reads CASSPSGFNYGYTF. The CDR3 DNA sequence: TGTGCCAGCAGTCCCTCAGGCTTTAACTATGGCTACACCTTC.

Only a few counts were recorded for this clone. The gene calls are TRBV19 and TRBJ2-6; D might be TRBD2 (7 bases). This CDR3 region has 15 residues. V was clipped by 3 bases and J by 4 bases, with 10 bases between them. Germline CDR1 and CDR2: LNHDA and SQIVND (reference sequence). The CDR3, as DNA: TGTGCCAGTAGTATGGGGGGGCGCGGGGCCAACGTCCTGACTTTC. It specifies CASSMGGRGANVLTF.

The gene calls are TRBV5-4 and TRBJ2-3; 8 bases are a match to TRBD2. From germline, CDR1 is SGHNT and CDR2 YYREEE (reference sequence). CDR3 length equals 16 residues. The V segment lost 0 bases and the J segment 2 bases; nucleotides outside the gene matches: 5. CDR3 sequence reads: CASSLGRGRPTDTQYF. CDR3 DNA sequence: TGTGCCAGCAGCTTGGGCCGCGGGAGGCCCACAGATACGCAGTATTTT.

The table lists this clone with a few counts. The chain uses TRBV18 and TRBJ2-7, with 7 bases fitting TRBD1. This CDR3 is built from 14 residues. J lost 6 bases, V lost 6 bases, and 11 bases had no gene match. Germline V gives CDR1 KGHSH, CDR2 LQKENI. The CDR3 DNA reads as TGTGCCAGCTCTCCGCAGGGGGTGGGGTTCGAGCAGTACTTC. Protein sequence: CASSPQGVGFEQYF.

The chain recombines TRBV9 with TRBJ2-1; a weak D match, TRBD1 (5 bases). V was pared by 0 bases and J by 3 bases, with 16 bases between. CDR1 SGDLS and CDR2 YYNGEE come from the germline V gene. The CDR3 contains 17 residues. Here the CDR3 reads CASSVATSETVYNEQFF. Written as DNA, the CDR3 is TGTGCCAGCAGCGTAGCTACATCGGAGACAGTCTACAATGAGCAGTTCTTC.

Here the CDR3 reads CASSEATGQVAEAFF. The CDR3 DNA reads as TGTGCCAGCAGTGAAGCAACCGGACAGGTCGCTGAAGCTTTCTTT. The gene calls are TRBV2 and TRBJ1-1; TRBD1 aligns across 7 bases. CDR1 and CDR2 (germline): SNHLY, FYNNEI. The ends lost 0 bases at V and 6 bases at J; junction bases unmatched: 7. The CDR3 is 15 residues long.

V and J are TRBV6-5 and TRBJ2-5; TRBD1 might be the D (5 bases). CDR1 and CDR2 (germline): MNHEY, SVGAGI. The CDR3 runs 14 residues. Deletions cut 4 bases from V and 5 bases from J, with 14 bases between. CDR3 sequence: CASSLRRGRETQYF. Here the CDR3 DNA reads TGTGCCAGCAGTTTAAGAAGGGGTCGGGAGACCCAGTACTTC.

This chain links TRBV29-1 with TRBJ1-1, with 9 nucleotides matching TRBD1. The CDR3 has 13 amino acids. Trimming cost V 4 bases and J 1 base; bases outside gene matches: 1. CDR1 and CDR2 from the germline V gene are SQVTM and ANQGSEA. In DNA form, the CDR3 reads TGCAGCGTTGTGACAGGGGGGAACACTGAAGCTTTCTTT. It specifies CSVVTGGNTEAFF. Using reference TRBV29-1 and TRBJ1-1 for the parts outside the CDR3, the full variable domain is SAVISQKPSRDICQRGTSLTIQCQVDSQVTMMFWYRQQPGQSLTLIATANQGSEATYESGFVIDKFPISRPNLTFSTLTVSNMSPEDSSIYLCSVVTGGNTEAFFGQGTRLTVV.